The 5 T cell receptor beta chains presented below share a single source sample, sequenced in a study of T cell clonality in common variable immunodeficiency. Clones were sequenced by immunoSEQ multiplex PCR, and TCRdb holds only the in-frame ones, with some missing. The sample was found to contain 39,000 or so clones, and every one recurs. The material sequenced was peripheral blood mononuclear cells. The receptors were sampled from a person aged 18-69 years in good health.

This clone has ten or more counts. The read ends 3 residues before the CDR3 terminus; that terminus is restored from the germline J gene. The chain uses TRBV20-1 and TRBJ2-7, with 8 bases lining up with TRBD2. The CDR3 totals 14 residues. Germline V gene sequence: CDR1 DFQATT, CDR2 SNEGSKA (reference sequence). Losses at the gene ends were 3 bases for V and 1 base for J; bases not matched to a gene: 5. This CDR3 reads CSARGLEGSYEQYF. Partial CDR3 DNA: TGCAGTGCTAGGGGACTAGAAGGTTCCTACGAG.

This clone was counted at least ten times. The read finishes 3 residues shy of the CDR3 end, and the germline J gene is used to complete it. V and J are TRBV18 and TRBJ2-1; TRBD1 matches 7 bases. This CDR3 has 15 residues. Germline V gives CDR1 KGHSH, CDR2 LQKENI. V shed 6 bases and J 0 bases; nucleotides not matched to a gene: 5. CDR3 bases read: TGTGCCAGCTCCCGGGACAGAAGCTCCTACAATGAG. Translation: CASSRDRSSYNE. The whole CDR3 region reads CASSRDRSSYNEQFF.

In this sample, this clone turned up many times. The read ends 3 residues before the CDR3 terminus; that terminus is restored from the germline J gene. V gene TRBV7-9 combines with J gene TRBJ2-5; D not resolved. The length of the CDR3 is 15 residues. Trimming left V 0 bases short and J 7 bases short, with 15 bases between. Per germline, CDR1 SEHNR and CDR2 FQNEAQ (reference sequence). Partial CDR3 DNA: TGTGCCAGCAGCTTAGCAGGTGGCCTAGGAGCGACC. It specifies CASSLAGGLGAT. In full, the CDR3 reads CASSLAGGLGATQYF.

This clone was seen ten or more times. The read ends 3 residues early relative to the CDR3; the germline J gene fills the gap. This chain joins TRBV20-1 and TRBJ2-7, with 9 positions matching TRBD1. The V segment lost 6 bases and the J segment 2 bases; nucleotides outside the gene matches: 5. Germline V gene sequence: CDR1 DFQATT, CDR2 SNEGSKA (reference sequence). The CDR3 spans 13 residues. The CDR3 bases that were read are TGCAGTGCGACGACAGGGGGGCCCTACGAG. This gives the protein CSATTGGPYE. The CDR3 reads in full as CSATTGGPYEQYF.

For this clone: The CDR3 end falls 3 residues outside the read, so it is completed with the germline J gene. V and J are TRBV6-1 and TRBJ1-2; 10 nucleotides agree with TRBD1. V gave up 0 bases and J gave up 4 bases; unmatched junction bases: 2. The CDR3 contains 15 residues. Germline V CDR1 and CDR2: MNHNS, SASEGT. The CDR3 region is CASSEATGGFYGYTF. The sequenced part of the CDR3 DNA is TGTGCCAGCAGTGAAGCGACAGGGGGCTTCTATGGC.